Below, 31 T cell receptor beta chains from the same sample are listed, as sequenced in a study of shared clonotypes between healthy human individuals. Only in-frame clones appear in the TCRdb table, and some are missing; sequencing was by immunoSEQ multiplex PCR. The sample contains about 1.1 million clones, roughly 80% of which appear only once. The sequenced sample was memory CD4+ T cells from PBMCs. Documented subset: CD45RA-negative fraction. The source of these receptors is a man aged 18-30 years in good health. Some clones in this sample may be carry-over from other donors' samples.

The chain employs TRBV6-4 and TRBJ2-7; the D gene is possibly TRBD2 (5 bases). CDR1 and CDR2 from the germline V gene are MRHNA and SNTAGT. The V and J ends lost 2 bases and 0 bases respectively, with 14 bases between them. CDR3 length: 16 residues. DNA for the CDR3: TGTGCCAGCAGTGACCATGACCCCCGGGACTCCTACGAGCAGTACTTC. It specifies CASSDHDPRDSYEQYF.

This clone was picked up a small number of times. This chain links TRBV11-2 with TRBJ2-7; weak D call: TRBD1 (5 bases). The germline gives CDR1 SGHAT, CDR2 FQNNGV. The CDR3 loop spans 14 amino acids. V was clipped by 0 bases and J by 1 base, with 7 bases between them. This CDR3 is CASSLDRESYEQYF. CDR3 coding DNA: TGTGCCAGCAGCTTAGACAGGGAATCCTACGAGCAGTACTTC.

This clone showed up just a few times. The CDR3 loop is CASSFTTSGRAGTGELFF. The CDR3 DNA is TGTGCCAGCAGCTTCACTACTAGCGGGAGGGCGGGGACCGGGGAGCTGTTTTTT. The chain carries TRBV11-2 and TRBJ2-2; 13 nucleotides align to TRBD2. V was pared by 3 bases and J by 5 bases, with 9 bases of the junction left unmatched. Germline CDR1 SGHAT, CDR2 FQNNGV. CDR3 length: 18 amino acids.

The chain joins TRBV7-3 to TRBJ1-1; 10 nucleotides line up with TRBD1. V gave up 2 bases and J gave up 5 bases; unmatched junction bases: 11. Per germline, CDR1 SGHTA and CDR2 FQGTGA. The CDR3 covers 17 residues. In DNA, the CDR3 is TGTGCCAGCAGCTTAGGGACAGGGGCCCAACCGGGGACTGAAGCTTTCTTT. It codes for CASSLGTGAQPGTEAFF.

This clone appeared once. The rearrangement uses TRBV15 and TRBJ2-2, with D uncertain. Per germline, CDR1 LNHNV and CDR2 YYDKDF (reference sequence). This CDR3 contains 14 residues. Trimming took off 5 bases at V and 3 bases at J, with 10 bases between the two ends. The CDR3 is CATSRSKDTGELFF. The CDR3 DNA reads TGTGCCACCAGCCGGTCTAAAGACACCGGGGAGCTGTTTTTT.

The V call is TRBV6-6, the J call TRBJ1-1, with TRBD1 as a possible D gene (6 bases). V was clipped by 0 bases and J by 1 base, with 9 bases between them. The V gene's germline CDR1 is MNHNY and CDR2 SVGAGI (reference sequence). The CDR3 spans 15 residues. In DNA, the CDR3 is TGTGCCAGCAGTTACTCGCCGACAGGGAACACTGAAGCTTTCTTT. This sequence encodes CASSYSPTGNTEAFF.

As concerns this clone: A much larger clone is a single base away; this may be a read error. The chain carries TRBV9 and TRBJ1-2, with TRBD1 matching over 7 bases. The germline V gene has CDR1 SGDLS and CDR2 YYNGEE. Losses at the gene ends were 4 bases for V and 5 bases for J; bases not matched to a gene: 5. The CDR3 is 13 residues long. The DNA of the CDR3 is TGTGCCAGCAGCTTCGGGACAGATTATGGCTACACCTTC. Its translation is CASSFGTDYGYTF.

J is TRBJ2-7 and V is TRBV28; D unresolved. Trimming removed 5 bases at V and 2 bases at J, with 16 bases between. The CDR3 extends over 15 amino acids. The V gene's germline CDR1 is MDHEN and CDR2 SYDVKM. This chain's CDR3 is CASSPFNAVAYEQYF. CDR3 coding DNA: TGTGCCAGCAGTCCCTTTAACGCGGTGGCCTACGAGCAGTACTTC. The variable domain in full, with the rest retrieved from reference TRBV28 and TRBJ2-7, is DVKVTQSSRYLVKRTGEKVFLECVQDMDHENMFWYRQDPGLGLRLIYFSYDVKMKEKGDIPEGYSVSREKKERFSLILESASTNQTSMYLCASSPFNAVAYEQYFGPGTRLTVT.

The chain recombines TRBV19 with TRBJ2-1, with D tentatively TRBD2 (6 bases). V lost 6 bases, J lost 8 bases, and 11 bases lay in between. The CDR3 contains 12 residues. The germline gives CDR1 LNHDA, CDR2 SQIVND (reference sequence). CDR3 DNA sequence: TGTGCCAGTAGCCTTGGGGGGTATGAGCAGTTCTTC. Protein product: CASSLGGYEQFF.

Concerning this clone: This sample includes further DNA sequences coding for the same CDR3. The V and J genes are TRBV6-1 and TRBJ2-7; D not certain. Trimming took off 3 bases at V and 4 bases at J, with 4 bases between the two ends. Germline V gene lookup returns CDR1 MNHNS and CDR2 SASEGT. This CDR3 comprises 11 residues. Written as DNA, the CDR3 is TGTGCCAGCAGTGACAGATACGAGCAGTACTTC. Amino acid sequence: CASSDRYEQYF.

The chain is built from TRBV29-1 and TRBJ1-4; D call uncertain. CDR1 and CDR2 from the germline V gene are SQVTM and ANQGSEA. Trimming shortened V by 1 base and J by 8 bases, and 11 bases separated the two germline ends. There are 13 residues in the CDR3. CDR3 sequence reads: CSVEGGIGEKLFF. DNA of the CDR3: TGCAGCGTTGAAGGGGGTATCGGGGAAAAACTGTTTTTT.

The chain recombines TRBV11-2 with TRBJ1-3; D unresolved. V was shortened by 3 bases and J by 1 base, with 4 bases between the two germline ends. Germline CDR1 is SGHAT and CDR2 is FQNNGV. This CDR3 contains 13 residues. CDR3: CASSFESGNTIYF. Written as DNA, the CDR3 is TGTGCCAGCAGCTTCGAGTCTGGAAACACCATATATTTT.

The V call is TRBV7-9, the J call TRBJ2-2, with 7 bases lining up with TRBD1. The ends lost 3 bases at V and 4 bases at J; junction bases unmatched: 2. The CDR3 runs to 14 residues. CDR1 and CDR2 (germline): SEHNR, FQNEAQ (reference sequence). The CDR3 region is CASSLGQLTGELFF. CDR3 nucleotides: TGTGCCAGCAGCTTGGGACAGCTCACCGGGGAGCTGTTTTTT.

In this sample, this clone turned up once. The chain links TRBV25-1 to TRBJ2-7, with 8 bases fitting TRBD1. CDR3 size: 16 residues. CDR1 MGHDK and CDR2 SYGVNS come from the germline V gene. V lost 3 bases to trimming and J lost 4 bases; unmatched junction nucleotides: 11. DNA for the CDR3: TGTGCCAGCAGTGATGGGCGGACAGGGCGATTTTACGAGCAGTACTTC. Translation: CASSDGRTGRFYEQYF.

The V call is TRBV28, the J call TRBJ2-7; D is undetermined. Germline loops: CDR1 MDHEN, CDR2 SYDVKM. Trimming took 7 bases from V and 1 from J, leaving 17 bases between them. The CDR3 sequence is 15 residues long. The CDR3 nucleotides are TGTGCCAGCACCCTTATAAACGACGGATCCTACGAGCAGTACTTC. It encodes CASTLINDGSYEQYF.

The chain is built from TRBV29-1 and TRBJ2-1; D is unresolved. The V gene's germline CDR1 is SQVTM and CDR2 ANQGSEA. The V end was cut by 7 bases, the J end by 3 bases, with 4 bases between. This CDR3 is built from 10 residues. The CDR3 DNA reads TGCAGCGCCTTCTACAATGAGCAGTTCTTC. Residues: CSAFYNEQFF.

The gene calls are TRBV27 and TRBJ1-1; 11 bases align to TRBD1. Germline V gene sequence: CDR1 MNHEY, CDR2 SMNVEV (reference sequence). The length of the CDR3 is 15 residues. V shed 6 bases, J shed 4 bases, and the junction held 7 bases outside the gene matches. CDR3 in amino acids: CASSQAGTGGTEAFF. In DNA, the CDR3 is TGTGCCAGCAGCCAAGCCGGGACAGGGGGCACTGAAGCTTTCTTT.

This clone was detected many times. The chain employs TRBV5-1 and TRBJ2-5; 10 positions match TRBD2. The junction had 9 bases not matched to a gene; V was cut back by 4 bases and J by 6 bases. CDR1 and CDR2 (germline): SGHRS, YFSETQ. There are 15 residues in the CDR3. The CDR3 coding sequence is TGCGCCAGCAGCCCCACAGCGGGAGGGCGTCAGACCCAGTACTTC. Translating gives CASSPTAGGRQTQYF.

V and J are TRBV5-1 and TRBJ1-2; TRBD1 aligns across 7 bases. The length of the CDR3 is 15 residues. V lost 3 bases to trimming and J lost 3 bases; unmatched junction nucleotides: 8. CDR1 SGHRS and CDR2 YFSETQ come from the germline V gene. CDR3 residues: CASSSAGTEDYGYTF. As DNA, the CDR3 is TGCGCCAGCAGCTCGGCCGGGACAGAGGACTATGGCTACACCTTC.

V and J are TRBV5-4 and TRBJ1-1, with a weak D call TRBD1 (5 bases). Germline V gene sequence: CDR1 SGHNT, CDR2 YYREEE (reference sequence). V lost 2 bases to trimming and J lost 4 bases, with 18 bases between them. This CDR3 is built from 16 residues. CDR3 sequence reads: CASSLGGATRGTEAFF. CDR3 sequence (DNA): TGTGCCAGCAGCTTAGGAGGGGCGACCAGAGGCACTGAAGCTTTCTTT.

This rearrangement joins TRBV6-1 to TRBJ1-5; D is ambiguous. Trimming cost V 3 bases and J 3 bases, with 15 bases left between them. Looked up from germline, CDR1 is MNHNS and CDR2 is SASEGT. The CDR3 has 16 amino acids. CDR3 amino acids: CASSDQYDTNNQPQHF. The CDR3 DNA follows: TGTGCCAGCAGTGACCAATACGACACCAACAATCAGCCCCAGCATTTT.

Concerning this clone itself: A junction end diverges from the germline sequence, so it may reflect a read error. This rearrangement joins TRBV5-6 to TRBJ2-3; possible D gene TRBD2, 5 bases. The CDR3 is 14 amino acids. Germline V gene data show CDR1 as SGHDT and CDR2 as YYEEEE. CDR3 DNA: TGTGCCAGCAGCTTAGCGGTCGGCACGGATACGCAGTATTTT. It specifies CASSLAVGTDTQYF.

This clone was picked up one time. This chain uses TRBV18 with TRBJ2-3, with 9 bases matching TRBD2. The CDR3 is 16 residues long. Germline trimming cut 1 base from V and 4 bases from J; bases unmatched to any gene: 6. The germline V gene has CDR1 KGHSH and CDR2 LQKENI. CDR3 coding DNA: TGTGCCAGCTCACCACGCCTAGCGGGATTCTCAGATACGCAGTATTTT. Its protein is CASSPRLAGFSDTQYF.

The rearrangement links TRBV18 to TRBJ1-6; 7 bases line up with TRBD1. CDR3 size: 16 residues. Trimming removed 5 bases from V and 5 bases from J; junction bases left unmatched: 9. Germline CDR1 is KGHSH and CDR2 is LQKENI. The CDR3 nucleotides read TGTGCCAGCTCATCCCTGATTCAGGGGGATAATTCACCCCTCCACTTT. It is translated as CASSSLIQGDNSPLHF.

In DNA form, the CDR3 reads TGTGCCAGCAGTGCCGGGCCTGGGGGACAGCCCCAGCATTTT. Its translation: CASSAGPGGQPQHF. V gene TRBV2 combines with J gene TRBJ1-5, with TRBD1 as a possible D gene (5 bases). Trimming shortened V by 4 bases and J by 7 bases, and 14 bases separated the two germline ends. CDR3 length: 14 residues. The V gene's germline CDR1 is SNHLY and CDR2 FYNNEI.

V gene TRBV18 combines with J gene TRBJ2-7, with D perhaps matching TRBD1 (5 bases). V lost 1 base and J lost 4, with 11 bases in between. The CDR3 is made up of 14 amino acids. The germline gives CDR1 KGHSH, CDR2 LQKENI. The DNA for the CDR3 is TGTGCCAGCTCACCACAGGGCGGACAATACGAGCAGTACTTC. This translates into CASSPQGGQYEQYF. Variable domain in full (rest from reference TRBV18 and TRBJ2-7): NAGVMQNPRHLVRRRGQEARLRCSPMKGHSHVYWYRQLPEEGLKFMVYLQKENIIDESGMPKERFSAEFPKEGPSILRIQQVVRGDSAAYFCASSPQGGQYEQYFGPGTRLTVT.

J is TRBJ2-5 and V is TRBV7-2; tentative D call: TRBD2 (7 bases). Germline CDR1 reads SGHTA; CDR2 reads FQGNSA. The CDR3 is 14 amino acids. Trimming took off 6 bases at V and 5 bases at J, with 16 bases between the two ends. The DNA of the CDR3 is TGTGCCAGCAGTCCGGGGGGCGCCACGGAGACCCAGTACTTC. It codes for CASSPGGATETQYF.

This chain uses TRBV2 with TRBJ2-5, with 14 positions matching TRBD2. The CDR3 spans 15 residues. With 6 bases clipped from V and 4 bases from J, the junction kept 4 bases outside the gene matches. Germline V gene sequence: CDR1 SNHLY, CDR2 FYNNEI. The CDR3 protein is CASRGTSGSPETQYF. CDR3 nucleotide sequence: TGTGCCAGCAGGGGGACTAGCGGGAGTCCAGAGACCCAGTACTTC.

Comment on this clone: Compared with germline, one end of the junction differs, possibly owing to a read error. The CDR3 spells CATNREVNTEAFF. The CDR3 region has the DNA TGTGCCACCAACAGAGAGGTGAACACTGAAGCTTTCTTT. The V and J genes are TRBV15 and TRBJ1-1; D is uncertain. CDR1 LNHNV and CDR2 YYDKDF come from the germline V gene (reference sequence). The CDR3 loop spans 13 amino acids. The entire variable domain, with the rest obtained from reference TRBV15 and TRBJ1-1, is as follows: DAMVIQNPRYQVTQFGKPVTLSCSQTLNHNVMYWYQQKSSQAPKLLFHYYDKDFNNEADTPDNFQSRRPNTSFCFLDIRSPGLGDTAMYLCATNREVNTEAFFGQGTRLTVV.

The DNA for the CDR3 is TGCGCCAGCAGACGGGGCGCGAACTATGGCTACACCTTC. It yields the protein CASRRGANYGYTF. The chain carries TRBV5-1 and TRBJ1-2, with D tentatively TRBD1 (5 bases). Germline V gene data show CDR1 as SGHRS and CDR2 as YFSETQ. This CDR3 is built from 13 residues. V lost 5 bases to trimming and J lost 2 bases, with 10 bases between them.

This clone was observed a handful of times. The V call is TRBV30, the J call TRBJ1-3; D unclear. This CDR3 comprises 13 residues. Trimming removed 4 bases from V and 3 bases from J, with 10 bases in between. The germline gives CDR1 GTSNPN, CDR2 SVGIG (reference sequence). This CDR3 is CAWTKVLGNTIYF. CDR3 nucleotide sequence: TGTGCCTGGACCAAGGTCCTTGGAAACACCATATATTTT.